The 21 T cell receptor beta chains presented below share a single source sample, sequenced in a study of CD8+ T cells in alopecia areata. Isolated RNA was reverse transcribed into cDNA used as the sequencing template. Data came from immunoSEQ multiplex PCR; TCRdb stores just in-frame clones and leaves some out. This table holds under 150,000 clones, about 50% found once. The sequencing input was NKG2D-low CD8+ T cells sorted from blood. These receptor sequences come from a human donor with alopecia areata.

The chain combines TRBV30 with TRBJ2-5; the D gene is possibly TRBD1 (6 bases). Between the trimmed V and J ends, which lost 0 bases and 4 bases, there was a span of 9 bases. Germline V CDR1 and CDR2: GTSNPN, SVGIG (reference sequence). The CDR3 contains 13 residues. CDR3 loop: CAWSVQQGETQYF. In nucleotides, the CDR3 is TGTGCCTGGAGTGTACAACAGGGAGAGACCCAGTACTTC.

This clone was detected a few times. The chain employs TRBV29-1 and TRBJ1-1; unclear D gene. The V and J ends lost 5 bases and 7 bases respectively, with 8 bases between them. The CDR3 is 10 residues long. CDR1 is SQVTM, CDR2 ANQGSEA, per germline. The CDR3, as DNA: TGCAGCGTTTCCTCGGGTGAAGCTTTCTTT. Protein product: CSVSSGEAFF. The full variable domain, in which reference TRBV29-1 and TRBJ1-1 provide the parts outside the CDR3, is SAVISQKPSRDICQRGTSLTIQCQVDSQVTMMFWYRQQPGQSLTLIATANQGSEATYESGFVIDKFPISRPNLTFSTLTVSNMSPEDSSIYLCSVSSGEAFFGQGTRLTVV.

In its sample, this clone was seen a few times. The chain employs TRBV29-1 and TRBJ1-2; no clear D. The CDR3 has 11 amino acids. The germline V gene has CDR1 SQVTM and CDR2 ANQGSEA. Trimming pared 4 bases from V and 3 bases from J, leaving 6 bases between. The chain's CDR3 is CSVGSDYGYTF. CDR3 coding DNA: TGCAGCGTTGGCAGTGACTATGGCTACACCTTC. The variable domain in full, with the rest retrieved from reference TRBV29-1 and TRBJ1-2, is SAVISQKPSRDICQRGTSLTIQCQVDSQVTMMFWYRQQPGQSLTLIATANQGSEATYESGFVIDKFPISRPNLTFSTLTVSNMSPEDSSIYLCSVGSDYGYTFGSGTRLTVV.

This rearrangement joins TRBV29-1 to TRBJ1-1; D unclear. The length of the CDR3 is 14 residues. From germline, CDR1 is SQVTM and CDR2 ANQGSEA. With 1 base removed from V and 1 base from J, the gap between germline ends came to 10 bases. CDR3 amino acids: CSVEAPGRNTEAFF. In nucleotides, the CDR3 is TGCAGCGTTGAAGCCCCGGGGAGGAACACTGAAGCTTTCTTT.

V is TRBV27 and J is TRBJ1-2, with 10 bases aligning to TRBD1. The CDR3 runs 13 residues. Trimming at V came to 6 bases and at J to 3 bases, leaving 1 base not matched to a gene. Germline V gene lookup returns CDR1 MNHEY and CDR2 SMNVEV (reference sequence). Here the CDR3 reads CASSGQGDYGYTF. In DNA form, the CDR3 reads TGTGCCAGCAGCGGACAGGGGGACTATGGCTACACCTTC.

The rearrangement joins TRBV4-1 to TRBJ2-2; D is undetermined. Looked up from germline, CDR1 is MGHRA and CDR2 is YSYEKL. V gave up 6 bases and J gave up 5 bases, with 16 bases separating them. The CDR3 spans 15 residues. The CDR3 DNA is TGCGCCAGCAGAGAAGAGTTCGGGCGTACCGGGGAGCTGTTTTTT. Encoded protein: CASREEFGRTGELFF.

CDR3 nucleotide sequence: TGTGCCTGTACAGGCGAGCACTCCTACGAGCAGTACTTC. Amino acids: CACTGEHSYEQYF. The rearrangement joins TRBV30 to TRBJ2-7; D possibly corresponds to TRBD1 (5 bases). CDR1 GTSNPN and CDR2 SVGIG come from the germline V gene (reference sequence). V was shortened by 6 bases and J by 0 bases, with 12 bases between the two germline ends. This CDR3 has 13 residues. The full variable domain, in which reference TRBV30 and TRBJ2-7 provide the parts outside the CDR3, is SQTIHQWPATLVQPVGSPLSLECTVEGTSNPNLYWYRQAAGRGLQLLFYSVGIGQISSEVPQNLSASRPQDRQFILSSKKLLLSDSGFYLCACTGEHSYEQYFGPGTRLTVT.

The rearrangement joins TRBV4-3 to TRBJ2-7, with 8 bases identical to TRBD2. The germline gives CDR1 LGHNA, CDR2 YSLEER. This CDR3 has 16 residues. With 0 bases clipped from V and 0 bases from J, the junction kept 4 bases outside the gene matches. The CDR3 coding sequence is TGCGCCAGCAGCCAAGATAGCGGGACTAGCTCCTACGAGCAGTACTTC. Translation: CASSQDSGTSSYEQYF.

The chain uses TRBV29-1 and TRBJ2-3, with no clear D. This CDR3 region has 13 residues. Germline V gives CDR1 SQVTM, CDR2 ANQGSEA. Trimming left V 6 bases short and J 1 base short, with 11 bases between. The CDR3 region is CSVHWAGTDTQYF. In DNA, the CDR3 is TGCAGCGTACATTGGGCGGGCACAGATACGCAGTATTTT.

The chain links TRBV5-1 to TRBJ1-2, with 9 bases matching TRBD1. This CDR3 spans 13 amino acids. Germline V gene data show CDR1 as SGHRS and CDR2 as YFSETQ. With V trimmed by 3 bases and J by 8 bases, 5 bases remained unmatched. CDR3 protein: CASSSDRGPGYTF. The CDR3 coding sequence is TGCGCCAGCAGCTCGGACAGGGGTCCCGGCTACACCTTC.

In its sample, this clone was seen a few times. V usage is TRBV29-1 and J usage is TRBJ2-4; either TRBD1 or TRBD2 may fit D (5 bases each). Germline values: CDR1 SQVTM, CDR2 ANQGSEA. There are 16 residues in the CDR3. Trimming took off 4 bases at V and 0 bases at J, with 16 bases between the two ends. CDR3 sequence (DNA): TGCAGCGTTGTGGGTGGGGGAGAGAGAGCCAAAAACATTCAGTACTTC. Its protein product is CSVVGGGERAKNIQYF.

The chain has TRBV5-6 and TRBJ2-5; 11 nucleotides align to TRBD1. Germline V gives CDR1 SGHDT, CDR2 YYEEEE. The CDR3 has 15 amino acids. V shed 4 bases and J 4 bases; nucleotides not matched to a gene: 6. The DNA of the CDR3 is TGTGCCAGCAGCACGGGACAGGGGGACAGAGAGACCCAGTACTTC. Translating gives CASSTGQGDRETQYF.

The V gene is TRBV29-1, the J gene TRBJ2-5; 10 nucleotides align to TRBD2. Germline V CDR1 and CDR2: SQVTM, ANQGSEA. The CDR3 runs 15 residues. J was trimmed by 5 bases and V by 0 bases; bases with no gene match: 6. CDR3 loop: CSVEDLAGVEETQYF. DNA for the CDR3: TGCAGCGTTGAAGATCTAGCGGGAGTTGAGGAGACCCAGTACTTC.

This clone was counted a few times. This sequence joins TRBV29-1 and TRBJ2-3; D could derive from TRBD1 or TRBD2 (5 bases each). With 7 bases removed from V and 0 bases from J, the gap between germline ends came to 20 bases. The V gene's germline CDR1 is SQVTM and CDR2 ANQGSEA. This CDR3 contains 16 residues. The CDR3 DNA reads as TGCAGCGGGTTTAAGGGGAGAATCACTAGCACAGATACGCAGTATTTT. Translated, it gives CSGFKGRITSTDTQYF.

The chain is built from TRBV5-1 and TRBJ2-7; D might be TRBD2 (5 bases). Germline lookup yields CDR1 SGHRS and CDR2 YFSETQ. The germline V and J ends were trimmed by 7 bases and 6 bases, with 11 bases remaining between them. This CDR3 has 11 amino acids. CDR3 loop: CASGDTSEQYF. CDR3 sequence (DNA): TGCGCCAGCGGTGACACTAGCGAGCAGTACTTC. Based on the CDR3 plus reference TRBV5-1 and TRBJ2-7, the full variable domain is KAGVTQTPRYLIKTRGQQVTLSCSPISGHRSVSWYQQTPGQGLQFLFEYFSETQRNKGNFPGRFSGRQFSNSRSEMNVSTLELGDSALYLCASGDTSEQYFGPGTRLTVT.

The V and J genes are TRBV7-9 and TRBJ2-5, with D maybe TRBD2 (5 bases). CDR3 size: 14 residues. V dropped 3 bases and J dropped 0 bases, with 8 bases sitting between them. Per the germline V gene, CDR1 is SEHNR and CDR2 is FQNEAQ (reference sequence). CDR3: CASSLTGYQETQYF. In DNA form, the CDR3 reads TGTGCCAGCAGCTTGACGGGGTACCAAGAGACCCAGTACTTC.

There are a few counts of this clone. CDR3 amino acids: CSVVGLGEQYF. The CDR3 region has the DNA TGCAGCGTTGTAGGCTTGGGGGAGCAGTACTTC. The rearrangement joins TRBV29-1 to TRBJ2-7; D is undetermined. The CDR3 is 11 residues long. Germline V gene sequence: CDR1 SQVTM, CDR2 ANQGSEA. V was pared by 4 bases and J by 7 bases, with 11 bases between.

The rearrangement uses TRBV30 and TRBJ2-2; D uncertain. The CDR3 totals 12 residues. Trimming removed 5 bases at V and 3 bases at J, with 7 bases between. Germline V gene sequence: CDR1 GTSNPN, CDR2 SVGIG (reference sequence). CDR3 sequence: CAWPSHTGELFF. In nucleotides, the CDR3 is TGTGCCTGGCCATCACACACCGGGGAGCTGTTTTTT.

The rearrangement joins TRBV29-1 to TRBJ2-7; 7 bases are shared with TRBD2. Germline V gene data show CDR1 as SQVTM and CDR2 as ANQGSEA. With 8 bases clipped from V and 1 base from J, the junction kept 8 bases outside the gene matches. The CDR3 is made up of 13 amino acids. CDR3 in DNA: TGCAGCTCTAGCGGAGGAAAGTCCTACGAGCAGTACTTC. Protein product: CSSSGGKSYEQYF.

The chain combines TRBV30 with TRBJ2-1; 7 nucleotides align to TRBD1. J was trimmed by 7 bases and V by 0 bases; bases with no gene match: 9. Germline CDR1 reads GTSNPN; CDR2 reads SVGIG (reference sequence). This CDR3 contains 15 residues. CDR3 protein: CAWSVDRVQGNEQFF. DNA of the CDR3: TGTGCCTGGAGTGTAGACAGGGTCCAGGGGAATGAGCAGTTCTTC.

The gene calls are TRBV13 and TRBJ2-1; D may be TRBD2 (6 bases). V was pared by 4 bases and J by 6 bases, with 13 bases between. Germline V lookup: CDR1 PRHDT, CDR2 FYEKMQ (reference sequence). This CDR3 spans 14 amino acids. The CDR3 DNA follows: TGTGCCAGCAGCTCAACGGGAGTGCGCAATGAGCAGTTCTTC. Protein product: CASSSTGVRNEQFF.